The present entry profiles one TCR beta chain with its context. There are 17 residues in the CDR3. V lost 5 bases to trimming and J lost 0 bases; unmatched junction nucleotides: 13. The germline gives CDR1 MDHEN, CDR2 SYDVKM. Produced via immunoSEQ multiplex PCR; TCRdb's table is partial and in-frame only. The sample holds roughly 380,000 clones, roughly 87% seen once. This entry is derived from a study of blood T cell repertoires in COVID-19. Sequencing was performed on PBMCs or T cells enriched from blood (not recorded which). This chain links TRBV28 with TRBJ2-7; 7 nucleotides line up with TRBD2. This sequence originates from a woman aged 25 to 39 who had recovered from COVID-19. The CDR3 loop is CASSPAILRETSYEQYF. DNA of the CDR3: TGTGCCAGCAGTCCTGCCATTTTGCGGGAGACCTCCTACGAGCAGTACTTC.